This TCR beta chain is from a study of blood T cell repertoires in COVID-19. Study-wide context: The United States, Italy and Spain were the sources of the acute and convalescent COVID-19 samples. Sample material is recorded as cDNA or gDNA derived from T cells, B-cell-depleted T cells, or PBMCs.

The CDR3 sequence is 15 residues long. The germline V gene has CDR1 SSHAT and CDR2 FNYEAQ (reference sequence). This clone was observed a few times. Relative to the germline gene, one junction end is altered; a read error may explain this. Per the original methods: Nucleated cell counts were estimated from reference gene primer amplification. Sequencing was performed with immunoSEQ multiplex PCR; in TCRdb, only in-frame clones are kept and a portion is missing. V and J calls and clone size are as listed in that table; D and trimming were resolved from the DNA. The sample consists of about 120,000 clones, roughly 91% of them appearing once.

The rearrangement uses TRBV7-7 and TRBJ2-3; D is possibly TRBD1 (6 bases). The receptor was derived from a human donor in a cohort sampled during active COVID-19. The material sequenced was peripheral blood. As DNA, the CDR3 is TGTGCTAGCAGCCAGGGGTCACTAAGCACAGATACGCAGTATTTT. Protein: CASSQGSLSTDTQYF. Full variable domain (missing parts from reference TRBV7-7 and TRBJ2-3): GAGVSQSPRYKVTKRGQDVTLRCDPISSHATLYWYQQALGQGPEFLTYFNYEAQPDKSGLPSDRFSAERPEGSISTLTIQRTEQRDSAMYRCASSQGSLSTDTQYFGPGTRLTVL.